A selection of T cell receptor beta chains follows, all from one sample in a study of shared clonotypes between healthy human individuals. The repertoire was sequenced with immunoSEQ multiplex PCR; TCRdb's copy has only in-frame clones and lacks some. The repertoire holds some 2 million clones, with about 95% as singletons. Input material: naive CD8+ T cells sorted from blood. The receptors here all came from a young man in good health. Both conserved end residues are part of each CDR3. Each record gives: V gene, D gene, J gene, clone size, CDR3 protein, CDR3 DNA. D genes are given only for firm matches. Size is stated for part of the rows, as once, few or many counts, or as a class when the clone is expanded.

>TRBV5-6|TRBD2|TRBJ2-7|.
CASSPGLALREQYF
TGTGCCAGCAGCCCGGGACTAGCGTTACGCGAGCAGTACTTC
>TRBV28|.|TRBJ1-5|.
CASSTGRYSNQPQHF
TGTGCCAGCAGTACGGGGAGATATAGCAATCAGCCCCAGCATTTT
>TRBV11-2|TRBD1|TRBJ2-7|.
CASSPTGFHEQYF
TGTGCCAGCAGCCCGACAGGGTTCCACGAGCAGTACTTC
>TRBV7-6|.|TRBJ2-7|.
CASSSADGSYEQYF
TGTGCCAGCAGCTCGGCGGACGGATCCTACGAGCAGTACTTC
>TRBV30|.|TRBJ1-2|.
CAWSDAPTSYGYTF
TGTGCCTGGAGCGACGCACCGACGAGCTATGGCTACACCTTC
>TRBV18|TRBD1|TRBJ1-1|.
CASSPLPITGGYTEAFF
TGTGCCAGCTCACCACTCCCCATTACAGGGGGCTACACTGAAGCTTTCTTT
>TRBV7-9|TRBD1|TRBJ2-7|once
CASSSGQGALNEQYF
TGTGCCAGCAGCTCGGGACAGGGGGCATTAAACGAGCAGTACTTC
>TRBV30|.|TRBJ1-2|.
CAWTAGESYGYTF
TGTGCCTGGACTGCCGGGGAGAGCTATGGCTACACCTTC
>TRBV7-9|.|TRBJ2-4|once
CASSPGTSDIQYF
TGTGCCAGCAGCCCCGGGACATCGGACATTCAGTACTTC
>TRBV13|TRBD1|TRBJ2-2|.
CASSQTTSGQANTGELFF
TGTGCCAGCAGCCAAACCACCAGCGGACAGGCGAACACCGGGGAGCTGTTTTTT
>TRBV19|TRBD2|TRBJ2-7|.
CASSLSFQRGIYEQYF
TGTGCCAGTAGTCTCTCGTTCCAGCGGGGTATATACGAGCAGTACTTC
>TRBV18|.|TRBJ2-2|few
CASSPGMNTGELFF
TGTGCCAGCTCACCTGGGATGAACACCGGGGAGCTGTTTTTT
>TRBV27|.|TRBJ2-1|.
CASSFSPGTYNEQFF
TGTGCCAGCAGTTTCTCCCCAGGGACCTACAATGAGCAGTTCTTC
>TRBV6-1|.|TRBJ1-1|.
CASSEALWDTEAFF
TGTGCCAGCAGTGAAGCGCTATGGGACACTGAAGCTTTCTTT
>TRBV6-5|.|TRBJ2-3|.
CASSMTGTDTQYF
TGTGCCAGCAGTATGACAGGCACAGATACGCAGTATTTT
>TRBV25-1|.|TRBJ2-7|.
CASSEGGNRYEQYF
TGTGCCAGCAGTGAAGGAGGGAATCGGTACGAGCAGTACTTC
>TRBV11-2|.|TRBJ2-7|.
CASSLDRGYEQYF
TGTGCCAGCAGCTTAGATAGGGGCTACGAGCAGTACTTC
>TRBV7-9|.|TRBJ1-1|.
CASSRGLTEAFF
TGTGCCAGCAGCCGGGGGCTAACTGAAGCTTTCTTT
>TRBV7-9|.|TRBJ2-2|.
CASSWTVNTGELFF
TGTGCCAGCAGCTGGACAGTGAACACCGGGGAGCTGTTTTTT
>TRBV21-1|.|TRBJ1-5|.
CASSRAGNQPQHF
TGTGCCAGCAGCAGGGCAGGCAATCAGCCCCAGCATTTT
>TRBV25-1|.|TRBJ2-5|.
CASSSGKETQYF
TGTGCCAGCAGTTCCGGTAAAGAGACCCAGTACTTC
>TRBV2|TRBD2|TRBJ2-5|.
CASSEAPGLEPETQYF
TGTGCCAGCAGTGAAGCCCCGGGACTAGAGCCCGAGACCCAGTACTTC
>TRBV9|.|TRBJ2-7|.
CASSVGGGTYEQYF
TGTGCCAGCAGCGTGGGAGGCGGGACTTACGAGCAGTACTTC
>TRBV29-1|TRBD2|TRBJ2-7|.
CSARITSGRALVYEQYF
TGCAGCGCCCGAATTACTAGCGGGAGGGCCCTAGTCTACGAGCAGTACTTC
>TRBV5-4|TRBD1|TRBJ1-3|.
CASSDRALSGNTIYF
TGTGCCAGCAGCGACAGGGCCCTCTCTGGAAACACCATATATTTT
>TRBV27|TRBD1|TRBJ1-1|.
CASSPSQGVVGTEAFF
TGTGCCAGCAGTCCCTCACAGGGGGTGGTAGGGACTGAAGCTTTCTTT
>TRBV6-5|.|TRBJ2-2|.
CASSYPENTGELFF
TGTGCCAGCAGTTACCCGGAAAACACCGGGGAGCTGTTTTTT
>TRBV5-1|.|TRBJ2-7|.
CASSWMVGGSYEQYF
TGCGCCAGCAGCTGGATGGTGGGGGGTTCCTACGAGCAGTACTTC
>TRBV13|.|TRBJ2-7|.
CASSLGQNSYEQYF
TGTGCCAGCAGCTTAGGGCAGAACTCCTACGAGCAGTACTTC
>TRBV7-9|TRBD2|TRBJ2-5|.
CASSSSGGEETQYF
TGTGCCAGCAGTTCTAGCGGGGGAGAAGAGACCCAGTACTTC
>TRBV4-3|.|TRBJ2-7|many
CASSPSSDLAYEQYF
TGCGCCAGCAGCCCTTCGTCGGACCTCGCCTACGAGCAGTACTTC
>TRBV5-4|.|TRBJ2-3|.
CASSFRGPSTDTQYF
TGTGCCAGCAGCTTTCGGGGGCCCAGCACAGATACGCAGTATTTT
>TRBV4-3|.|TRBJ1-1|.
CASSQDRHLFMNTEAFF
TGCGCCAGCAGCCAAGATAGACACCTATTCATGAACACTGAAGCTTTCTTT
>TRBV10-1|TRBD1|TRBJ1-5|.
CARWEGDRAHSNQPQHF
TGCGCCAGGTGGGAGGGCGACAGGGCCCATAGCAATCAGCCCCAGCATTTT
>TRBV14|TRBD2|TRBJ2-1|.
CASSQAAGGFYNEQFF
TGTGCCAGCAGCCAAGCCGCGGGAGGGTTTTATAATGAGCAGTTCTTC
>TRBV6-6|TRBD1|TRBJ1-2|.
CASSYDREGYGYTF
TGTGCCAGCAGTTACGACAGGGAGGGGTATGGCTACACCTTC
>TRBV4-1|.|TRBJ2-7|.
CASSQDRGVSYEQYF
TGCGCCAGCAGCCAAGATCGTGGGGTCTCCTACGAGCAGTACTTC
>TRBV5-1|.|TRBJ1-3|.
CASSYSGGDTIYF
TGCGCCAGCAGCTATAGCGGCGGGGACACCATATATTTT
>TRBV13|TRBD1|TRBJ1-1|.
CASSRTGVMGWSEAFF
TGTGCCAGCAGCCGGACAGGGGTGATGGGCTGGTCGGAAGCTTTCTTT
>TRBV11-3|.|TRBJ2-1|.
CASSGRTEFGSSYNEQFF
TGTGCCAGCAGCGGAAGGACAGAATTTGGTTCCTCCTACAATGAGCAGTTCTTC
>TRBV19|TRBD1|TRBJ2-7|once
CAARDRDSYEQYF
TGTGCCGCCCGGGACAGAGACTCCTACGAGCAGTACTTC
>TRBV6-1|.|TRBJ1-1|.
CASSPRRDTEAFF
TGTGCCAGCAGTCCTCGGAGGGACACTGAAGCTTTCTTT
>TRBV6-6|TRBD1|TRBJ1-1|.
CASSQQGYTEAFF
TGTGCCAGCAGCCAACAGGGGTACACTGAAGCTTTCTTT
>TRBV27|.|TRBJ2-2|.
CASSLPERVAGELFF
TGTGCCAGCAGTTTACCGGAAAGGGTGGCCGGGGAGCTGTTTTTT
>TRBV10-3|.|TRBJ2-5|.
CAISETLETQYF
TGTGCCATCAGTGAAACCCTTGAGACCCAGTACTTC
>TRBV4-1|TRBD1|TRBJ2-5|.
CASSQDTGGLGETQYF
TGCGCCAGCAGCCAAGATACAGGGGGCCTGGGAGAGACCCAGTACTTC
>TRBV27|.|TRBJ2-6|many
CASSFGGTFGANVLTF
TGTGCCAGCAGTTTTGGGGGGACCTTTGGGGCCAACGTCCTGACTTTC
>TRBV7-6|TRBD1|TRBJ2-5|.
CASRYSSGTGQETQYF
TGTGCCAGCAGATACTCCAGTGGGACAGGACAAGAGACCCAGTACTTC